Listed here are 14 T cell receptor beta chains from one sample, sequenced in a study of blood T cell repertoires in COVID-19. Profiling relied on immunoSEQ multiplex PCR, and the TCRdb table lists in-frame clones only, not all of them. The sample contains approximately 190,000 clones, 83% of which appear only once. The sequencing sample was made of peripheral blood. The source is a woman aged 40 to 50 with acute or convalescent COVID-19.

This clone was recorded a few times. V and J are TRBV11-3 and TRBJ2-5; maybe TRBD2 (5 bases). Germline V gene lookup returns CDR1 SGHNT and CDR2 YENEEA. This CDR3 spans 15 amino acids. The V end was cut by 2 bases, the J end by 7 bases, with 17 bases between. DNA of the CDR3: TGTGCCAGCAGCTTACACCCAGACCCCGGAGGGACCCAGTACTTC. Protein: CASSLHPDPGGTQYF. The full variable domain, its missing parts supplied by reference TRBV11-3 and TRBJ2-5, is EAGVVQSPRYKIIEKKQPVAFWCNPISGHNTLYWYLQNLGQGPELLIRYENEEAVDDSQLPKDRFSAERLKGVDSTLKIQPAELGDSAVYLCASSLHPDPGGTQYFGPGTRLLVL.

The gene calls are TRBV5-1 and TRBJ2-7, with D uncertain. V lost 3 bases and J 3 bases, leaving 7 bases between the germline ends. Germline values: CDR1 SGHRS, CDR2 YFSETQ. The length of the CDR3 is 12 residues. CDR3 bases: TGCGCCAGCAGCTCCTCCTACTACGAGCAGTACTTC. It translates to CASSSSYYEQYF.

This clone was seen only a few times. The V gene is TRBV6-5, the J gene TRBJ1-2; 7 nucleotides line up with TRBD1. The V gene's germline CDR1 is MNHEY and CDR2 SVGAGI. This CDR3 spans 14 amino acids. V lost 2 bases, J lost 6 bases, and 6 bases stayed unmatched. CDR3 residues: CASSYHRGSDGYTF. The CDR3 coding sequence is TGTGCCAGCAGTTACCACAGGGGATCTGATGGCTACACCTTC.

This clone was seen only once. The chain employs TRBV7-8 and TRBJ1-2; tentative D call: TRBD1 (5 bases). The ends were cut back, 4 bases at V and 4 bases at J, with 10 bases in the middle. The CDR3 extends over 13 amino acids. Germline lookup yields CDR1 SGHVS and CDR2 FQNEAQ. As DNA, the CDR3 is TGTGCCAGCAGCTCGTGGGGCACCTATGGCTACACCTTC. It encodes CASSSWGTYGYTF.

The chain recombines TRBV24-1 with TRBJ2-3; TRBD1 agrees at 7 bases. The germline V gene encodes CDR1 KGHDR and CDR2 SFDVKD. Germline trimming cut 3 bases from V and 3 bases from J; bases unmatched to any gene: 2. The CDR3 contains 14 residues. For the CDR3, the DNA is TGTGCCACCAGTGATAGGACAGGAACAGATACGCAGTATTTT. The encoded protein is CATSDRTGTDTQYF.

The V call is TRBV5-6, the J call TRBJ1-1; the D gene is possibly TRBD1 (6 bases). From germline, CDR1 is SGHDT and CDR2 YYEEEE. Trimming took off 1 base at V and 6 bases at J, with 10 bases between the two ends. The CDR3 spans 13 residues. The CDR3 is CASSLTGGPEAFF. CDR3 nucleotide sequence: TGTGCCAGCAGCTTGACGGGGGGGCCTGAAGCTTTCTTT. The entire variable domain, with the rest obtained from reference TRBV5-6 and TRBJ1-1, is as follows: DAGVTQSPTHLIKTRGQQVTLRCSPKSGHDTVSWYQQALGQGPQFIFQYYEEEERQRGNFPDRFSGHQFPNYSSELNVNALLLGDSALYLCASSLTGGPEAFFGQGTRLTVV.

The V and J genes are TRBV29-1 and TRBJ2-5, with a weak D call TRBD1 (6 bases). Per the germline V gene, CDR1 is SQVTM and CDR2 is ANQGSEA. V lost 6 bases to trimming and J lost 0 bases, with 8 bases between them. This CDR3 contains 12 residues. CDR3 region: CSVDSYQETQYF. In DNA form, the CDR3 reads TGCAGCGTGGACAGTTACCAAGAGACCCAGTACTTC.

J is TRBJ2-4 and V is TRBV28, with D possibly being TRBD2 (6 bases). Per the germline V gene, CDR1 is MDHEN and CDR2 is SYDVKM. Trimming left V 2 bases short and J 0 bases short, with 23 bases between. CDR3 size: 20 residues. CDR3 residues: CASSLGGTPHPELAKNIQYF. In nucleotides, the CDR3 is TGTGCCAGCAGTTTAGGGGGGACGCCCCACCCAGAACTAGCCAAAAACATTCAGTACTTC.

V is TRBV27 and J is TRBJ1-1, with a tentative D call TRBD1 (5 bases). The CDR3 has 13 amino acids. The V end was cut by 3 bases, the J end by 6 bases, with 11 bases between. Germline lookup yields CDR1 MNHEY and CDR2 SMNVEV (reference sequence). CDR3 protein: CASSFSGGSEAFF. The DNA of the CDR3 is TGTGCCAGCAGTTTTTCGGGGGGGTCTGAAGCTTTCTTT.

The chain carries TRBV4-1 and TRBJ1-2; 8 bases align to TRBD1. Germline V gene data show CDR1 as MGHRA and CDR2 as YSYEKL. The CDR3 has 14 amino acids. The junction had 2 bases not matched to a gene; V was cut back by 1 base and J by 4 bases. The DNA of the CDR3 is TGCGCCAGCAGCCAAGGGGACAGGCCCTATGGCTACACCTTC. This encodes CASSQGDRPYGYTF.

Only a few counts were recorded for this clone. The chain is built from TRBV30 and TRBJ1-6; TRBD1 matches 7 bases. Germline V CDR1 and CDR2: GTSNPN, SVGIG (reference sequence). This CDR3 region has 13 residues. The V and J ends lost 4 bases and 14 bases, in that order; junction bases with no gene match: 11. CDR3 loop: CAWTGGGKWALHF. DNA for the CDR3: TGTGCCTGGACAGGGGGAGGAAAGTGGGCCCTCCACTTT. Based on the CDR3 plus reference TRBV30 and TRBJ1-6, the full variable domain is SQTIHQWPATLVQPVGSPLSLECTVEGTSNPNLYWYRQAAGRGLQLLFYSVGIGQISSEVPQNLSASRPQDRQFILSSKKLLLSDSGFYLCAWTGGGKWALHFGNGTRLTVT.

This clone appeared a few times. CDR3 in DNA: TGTGCCAGCAGCCAAGTCGGGGGCGAGCAGTACTTC. Residues: CASSQVGGEQYF. The chain employs TRBV4-2 and TRBJ2-7; perhaps TRBD2 as D (6 bases). The germline gives CDR1 LGHNA, CDR2 YNFKEQ. Trimming stripped 1 base from V and 6 bases from J, with 7 bases between. CDR3 length: 12 amino acids.

The chain links TRBV5-4 to TRBJ2-5; TRBD1 aligns across 9 bases. This CDR3 spans 15 amino acids. CDR1 is SGHNT and CDR2 is YYREEE in the germline V gene (reference sequence). V lost 4 bases, J lost 4 bases, and 8 bases stayed unmatched. The CDR3 loop reads CASSAQGARAETQYF. Here the CDR3 DNA reads TGTGCCAGCAGCGCACAGGGGGCGCGGGCAGAGACCCAGTACTTC.

This chain uses TRBV19 with TRBJ1-4; possible D gene TRBD1, 6 bases. Trimming removed 4 bases at V and 0 bases at J, with 18 bases between. The CDR3 loop spans 18 amino acids. CDR1 and CDR2 from the germline V gene are LNHDA and SQIVND (reference sequence). CDR3 region: CASSTRGFQSSTNEKLFF. In DNA form, the CDR3 reads TGTGCCAGTAGTACCAGGGGCTTCCAATCTTCAACTAATGAAAAACTGTTTTTT.